Reported below is one TCR beta chain. These data originate in a study of Ad26.COV2.S vaccination and SARS-CoV-2 variants. Study summary: Administration of Ad26.COV2.S was intramuscular, either once or twice 56 days apart.

The treatment is: 15 to 20 received Ad26.COV2.S at low or high dose, single or two shots; roughly five received placebo; per-sample allocation not given. The study sampled participants on day 63 after the first vaccine or placebo injection. Measured with immunoSEQ multiplex PCR; TCRdb has only the in-frame clones, and not every one. The sample records about 260,000 clones, around 85% being singletons. The sequencing used peripheral blood, collected in a trial of Ad26.COV2.S vaccine versus placebo. The source is a person aged 18 to 59 who received the Ad26.COV2.S COVID-19 vaccine or a placebo.

Here the CDR3 DNA reads TGTGCCAGCAGTTTAGGCCCCCAGGCTACGGCTTTCTTT. Its protein product is CASSLGPQATAFF. The rearrangement joins TRBV28 to TRBJ1-1; D not certain. Germline-derived CDR1 and CDR2 are MDHEN and SYDVKM. The CDR3 consists of 13 residues. The V end lost 2 bases, the J end lost 11 bases, and 15 bases lay between the germline ends.